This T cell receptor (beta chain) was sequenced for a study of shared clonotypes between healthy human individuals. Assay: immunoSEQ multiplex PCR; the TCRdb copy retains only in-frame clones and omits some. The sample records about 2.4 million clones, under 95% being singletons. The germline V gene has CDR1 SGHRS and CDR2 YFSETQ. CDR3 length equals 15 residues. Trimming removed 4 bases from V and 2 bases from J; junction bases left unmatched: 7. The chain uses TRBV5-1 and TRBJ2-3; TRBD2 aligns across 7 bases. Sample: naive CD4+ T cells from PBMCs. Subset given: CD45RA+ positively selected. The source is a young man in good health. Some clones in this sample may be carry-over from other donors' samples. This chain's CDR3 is CASSRGDVYTDTQYF. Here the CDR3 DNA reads TGCGCCAGCAGCCGGGGGGATGTTTACACAGATACGCAGTATTTT.